These 28 T cell receptor beta chains came from one sample sequenced in a study of regulatory T cells in long-lasting Graves disease. As for time point: newly diagnosed GD, antithyroid drugs for less than 3 months. PBMC RNA was the source of the TCR library. Arm-PCR of CDR3 regions with iRepertoire HTBI primers generated TCR beta libraries. TCRdb processed the multiplex PCR reads anew with MiXCR; each CDR3 protein has one entry. The table records some 450,000 distinct CDR3 sequences, 16% of them present only once. The same sample was also used in a study of T cells in Graves' hyperthyroidism and ophthalmopathy.

Sequenced here: peripheral blood mononuclear cells (PBMCs), sampled at new diagnosis, from a patient treated with antithyroid drugs. These receptors all come from a woman in her 30s with Graves disease.

In this sample, this clonotype turned up many times. The chain carries TRBV30 and TRBJ2-2; D is perhaps TRBD2 (5 bases). V lost 5 bases and J 4 bases, leaving 14 bases between the germline ends. This CDR3 is built from 14 residues. The germline CDR1 and CDR2 sequences are GTSNPN and SVGIG (reference sequence). CDR3 sequence reads: CAWSSGLPTGELFF. The CDR3, as DNA: TGTGCCTGGTCATCCGGACTGCCCACCGGGGAGCTGTTTTTT.

This clonotype was counted many times. This sequence joins TRBV10-3 and TRBJ2-7; D not resolved. Germline CDR1 and CDR2: ENHRY and SYGVKD. Trimming cost V 3 bases and J 5 bases, with 14 bases left between them. This CDR3 region has 14 residues. The CDR3 sequence is CAISEPPLVHEQYF. For the CDR3, the DNA is TGTGCCATCAGTGAACCTCCTCTGGTCCACGAGCAGTACTTC.

This clonotype has at least ten counts. The rearrangement links TRBV27 to TRBJ1-2; D is undetermined. The V gene's germline CDR1 is MNHEY and CDR2 SMNVEV (reference sequence). CDR3 length: 14 residues. V shed 0 bases and J shed 0 bases, with 5 bases lying between them. This CDR3 reads CASSLSRANYGYTF. The CDR3 DNA reads as TGTGCCAGCAGTTTATCGCGGGCTAACTATGGCTACACCTTC.

In its sample, this clonotype was seen many times. The chain links TRBV6-1 to TRBJ2-7; the match to TRBD1 covers 8 bases. The CDR3 is made up of 15 amino acids. V shed 6 bases, J shed 2 bases, and the junction held 9 bases outside the gene matches. In germline, CDR1 is MNHNS, CDR2 SASEGT. The CDR3 loop reads CASSYTGGIAYEQYF. The CDR3 nucleotides read TGTGCCAGCAGCTATACAGGGGGGATCGCCTACGAGCAGTACTTC.

Points on this clonotype: A much more abundant neighbour one base away suggests this may be a read error. The gene calls are TRBV3-1 and TRBJ2-5; D remains unclear. Germline V CDR1 and CDR2: LGHDT, YNNKEL (reference sequence). The CDR3 contains 15 residues. In DNA, the CDR3 is TGTGCCAGCAGCCAAGATATTAGGTACCAAGAGACCCGGTACTTC. Amino acids: CASSQDIRYQETRYF.

This clonotype was observed at least ten times. The CDR3 loop is CASSSATGGETQYF. CDR3 nucleotides: TGTGCCAGCAGTTCGGCGACAGGGGGAGAGACCCAGTACTTC. This chain links TRBV6-9 with TRBJ2-5, with 9 bases fitting TRBD1. The CDR3 contains 14 residues. Germline CDR1 and CDR2: MNHGY and SVAAGI. Trimming cost V 4 bases and J 4 bases; bases outside gene matches: 4.

The genes are TRBV10-1 and TRBJ2-5, with a tentative D call TRBD1 (5 bases). This CDR3 comprises 11 residues. Germline assignment: CDR1 WNHNN and CDR2 SYGVQD (reference sequence). The V end was cut by 3 bases, the J end by 14 bases, with 13 bases between. The CDR3 reads CASSDGYRTYF. CDR3 DNA sequence: TGCGCCAGCAGTGATGGTTACAGGACATACTTC.

This clonotype was observed at least ten times. V usage is TRBV11-2 and J usage is TRBJ2-5; no clear D. Deletions cut 1 base from V and 3 bases from J, with 6 bases between. CDR3 size: 13 residues. Germline V gene lookup returns CDR1 SGHAT and CDR2 FQNNGV. CDR3 DNA sequence: TGTGCCAGCAGCTTAGGGATCGAAGAGACCCAGTACTTC. It specifies CASSLGIEETQYF.

This clonotype was picked up many times. The CDR3: CSVAPGPGQRMNTEAFF. The CDR3 nucleotides are TGCAGCGTTGCCCCTGGACCGGGACAGAGAATGAACACTGAAGCTTTCTTT. The chain uses TRBV29-1 and TRBJ1-1; 7 nucleotides align to TRBD1. This CDR3 contains 17 residues. V gave up 4 bases and J gave up 0 bases; unmatched junction bases: 14. Per germline, CDR1 SQVTM and CDR2 ANQGSEA.

The chain couples TRBV4-1 to TRBJ2-1; D unresolved. Deletions cut 1 base from V and 7 bases from J, with 14 bases between. The CDR3 is 15 residues long. From germline, CDR1 is MGHRA and CDR2 YSYEKL. The DNA of the CDR3 is TGCGCCAGCAGCCAAGGGGTGGTAGCTTGGAATGAGCAGTTCTTC. Translation: CASSQGVVAWNEQFF.

This clonotype came up many times. The chain joins TRBV18 to TRBJ2-1; D is possibly TRBD2 (6 bases). Per germline, CDR1 KGHSH and CDR2 LQKENI. The CDR3 is 13 amino acids. V dropped 0 bases and J dropped 6 bases, with 6 bases sitting between them. As DNA, the CDR3 is TGTGCCAGCTCACCACCGGGGGGCAATGAGCAGTTCTTC. It specifies CASSPPGGNEQFF. Variable domain in full (rest from reference TRBV18 and TRBJ2-1): NAGVMQNPRHLVRRRGQEARLRCSPMKGHSHVYWYRQLPEEGLKFMVYLQKENIIDESGMPKERFSAEFPKEGPSILRIQQVVRGDSAAYFCASSPPGGNEQFFGPGTRLTVL.

This clonotype was counted many times. J is TRBJ1-1 and V is TRBV30; D unclear. The CDR3 has 13 amino acids. Trimming took 0 bases from V and 1 from J, leaving 6 bases between them. Looked up from germline, CDR1 is GTSNPN and CDR2 is SVGIG (reference sequence). The CDR3 reads CAWSVWANTEAFF. CDR3 bases: TGTGCCTGGAGTGTCTGGGCGAACACTGAAGCTTTCTTT.

J is TRBJ2-7 and V is TRBV6-1; TRBD1 aligns across 8 bases. From germline, CDR1 is MNHNS and CDR2 SASEGT. V gave up 6 bases and J gave up 6 bases; unmatched junction bases: 4. The CDR3 contains 12 residues. Written as DNA, the CDR3 is TGTGCCAGCAGCCGACAGGGGTCCGAGCAGTACTTC. This codes for CASSRQGSEQYF.

In regard to this clonotype: With a much larger clone just one base away, this may be a read error. DNA of the CDR3: TGTGCCAGCAGGCACCTGAGCAGGCCCGATTATCGCACTGAAGCTTTCTTT. Its translation: CASRHLSRPDYRTEAFF. The chain joins TRBV6-1 to TRBJ1-1; D is ambiguous. The CDR3 length is 17 residues. The V end was cut by 6 bases, the J end by 4 bases, with 24 bases between. Germline CDR1 and CDR2: MNHNS and SASEGT.

The chain employs TRBV6-1 and TRBJ1-5; D remains unclear. The germline CDR1 and CDR2 sequences are MNHNS and SASEGT. This CDR3 has 12 amino acids. The V end was cut by 6 bases, the J end by 8 bases, with 11 bases between. The DNA for the CDR3 is TGTGCCAGCAGCTACGAAAGGGAGCCCCAGCATTTT. Translated, it gives CASSYEREPQHF.

The table lists this clonotype with many counts. For the CDR3, the DNA is TGTGCCAGCAGTTTCGGAACAGGCTATGGCTACACCTTC. Amino acid sequence: CASSFGTGYGYTF. This chain uses TRBV28 with TRBJ1-2, with a tentative D call TRBD1 (5 bases). The CDR3 sequence is 13 residues long. Trimming removed 3 bases at V and 4 bases at J, with 9 bases between. Germline V gene sequence: CDR1 MDHEN, CDR2 SYDVKM.

V and J are TRBV14 and TRBJ2-7; TRBD2 aligns across 8 bases. The ends lost 1 base at V and 6 bases at J; junction bases unmatched: 5. Germline CDR1 and CDR2: SGHDN and FVKESK. The CDR3 spans 14 residues. The CDR3 sequence is CASSQVGRATEQYF. The CDR3 DNA reads as TGTGCCAGCAGCCAAGTCGGGAGGGCTACCGAGCAGTACTTC.

This clonotype appeared many times. The V gene is TRBV3-1, the J gene TRBJ2-7; maybe TRBD2 (6 bases). Between the trimmed V and J ends, which lost 4 bases and 3 bases, there was a span of 13 bases. The CDR3 spans 14 residues. Germline values: CDR1 LGHDT, CDR2 YNNKEL (reference sequence). CDR3 bases: TGTGCCAGCAGCCCCCAATCCGGGAGCTACGAGCAGTACTTC. Translation: CASSPQSGSYEQYF.

This clonotype was counted between two and nine times. The chain is built from TRBV6-4 and TRBJ1-1, with D maybe TRBD1 (5 bases). This CDR3 is 13 amino acids long. V gave up 6 bases and J gave up 5 bases, with 13 bases separating them. Germline CDR1 and CDR2: MRHNA and SNTAGT. The CDR3 loop is CASSEGVGTEAFF. In nucleotides, the CDR3 is TGTGCCAGCAGCGAAGGGGTAGGGACTGAAGCTTTCTTT.

This sequence joins TRBV9 and TRBJ2-3; TRBD2 might be the D (5 bases). Germline V gene lookup returns CDR1 SGDLS and CDR2 YYNGEE. Trimming took off 2 bases at V and 1 base at J, with 11 bases between the two ends. This CDR3 comprises 15 residues. The CDR3 DNA sequence: TGTGCCAGCAGCGTTTTTGGTAGCGGCACAGATACGCAGTATTTT. Translated: CASSVFGSGTDTQYF.

This clonotype was seen more than once but under ten times. One base away lies a much larger clone, so this may be a sequencing read error. The CDR3 is CAGTRGWHQETQYF. The CDR3 coding sequence is TGTGCCGGCACCCGAGGGTGGCACCAAGAGACCCAGTACTTC. The chain has TRBV28 and TRBJ2-1; D perhaps matches TRBD2 (5 bases). The J call may be in error: the DNA end matches TRBJ2-5 better. The CDR3 has 14 residues. In germline, CDR1 is MDHEN, CDR2 SYDVKM.

This clonotype was found a few times. As DNA, the CDR3 is TGTGCCACCAGCAGCCCCCGGGGTTCACCCCTCCACTTT. Amino acid sequence: CATSSPRGSPLHF. V and J are TRBV15 and TRBJ1-6; the D is unclear. Per the germline V gene, CDR1 is LNHNV and CDR2 is YYDKDF (reference sequence). V was pared by 3 bases and J by 9 bases, with 9 bases between. This CDR3 comprises 13 residues.

There are many counts of this clonotype. V and J are TRBV29-1 and TRBJ1-2; D call uncertain. V was trimmed by 4 bases and J by 3 bases, leaving 6 bases between them. Germline V gene data show CDR1 as SQVTM and CDR2 as ANQGSEA. This CDR3 comprises 11 residues. In DNA form, the CDR3 reads TGCAGCGTTGTCCGGGACTATGGCTACACCTTC. Protein: CSVVRDYGYTF.

This clonotype was observed a few times. The V gene is TRBV7-9, the J gene TRBJ2-3, with TRBD2 matching over 11 bases. The CDR3 runs 16 residues. V lost 1 base and J lost 4; bases outside the gene matches: 4. Germline CDR1 and CDR2: SEHNR and FQNEAQ (reference sequence). The CDR3 DNA is TGTGCCAGCAGCTTAGTAGCGGGAGGGCTTCCAGATACGCAGTATTTT. Translated: CASSLVAGGLPDTQYF.

This clonotype was found many times. This rearrangement joins TRBV2 to TRBJ1-5; D is ambiguous. The CDR3 covers 12 residues. The V gene lost 4 bases and the J gene lost 11 bases, with 12 bases spanning the gap. CDR1 is SNHLY, CDR2 FYNNEI, per germline. The CDR3 nucleotides are TGTGCCAGCAGTGTGGGAAGGGAAGCCCAGCATTTT. Protein product: CASSVGREAQHF.

The chain is built from TRBV20-1 and TRBJ2-5; 7 positions agree with TRBD1. The CDR3 sequence is 12 residues long. Germline V gives CDR1 DFQATT, CDR2 SNEGSKA (reference sequence). V shed 5 bases, J shed 2 bases, and the junction held 2 bases outside the gene matches. In DNA form, the CDR3 reads TGCAGTGCTTGGACAGGACAAGAGACCCAGTACTTC. Residues: CSAWTGQETQYF.

This clonotype came up many times. This chain joins TRBV28 and TRBJ2-1; TRBD2 matches at 11 bases. Per the germline V gene, CDR1 is MDHEN and CDR2 is SYDVKM. V was clipped by 4 bases and J by 8 bases; unmatched bases: 16. The CDR3 totals 18 residues. CDR3 coding DNA: TGTGCCAGCAGTTGGGTCGCAAAAACTAGCGGGAGAGTGGATGAGCAGTTCTTC. Translation: CASSWVAKTSGRVDEQFF.

Concerning this clonotype itself: The conserved closing phenylalanine or tryptophan is absent in this CDR3, likely reflecting a read error. The rearrangement uses TRBV12-3 or TRBV12-4 and TRBJ2-7; 7 nucleotides align to TRBD1. The CDR3 contains 14 residues. Trimming at V came to 7 bases and at J to 0 bases, leaving 6 bases not matched to a gene. For the CDR3, the DNA is TGTGCCAGCAAGGGGGCAGTATACTCCTACGAGCAGTACTCC. Amino acid sequence: CASKGAVYSYEQYS.